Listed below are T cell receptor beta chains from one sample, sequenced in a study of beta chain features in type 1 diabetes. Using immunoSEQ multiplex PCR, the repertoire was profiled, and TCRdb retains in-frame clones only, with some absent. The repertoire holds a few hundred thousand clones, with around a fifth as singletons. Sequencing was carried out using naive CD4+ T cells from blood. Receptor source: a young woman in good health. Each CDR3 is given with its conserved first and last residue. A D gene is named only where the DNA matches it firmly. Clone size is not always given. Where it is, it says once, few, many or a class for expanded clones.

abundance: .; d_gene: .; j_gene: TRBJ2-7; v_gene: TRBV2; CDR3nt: TGTGCCAGCAGTGATATCGAGGCACCTACGTCCTACGAGCAGTACTTC; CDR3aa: CASSDIEAPTSYEQYF
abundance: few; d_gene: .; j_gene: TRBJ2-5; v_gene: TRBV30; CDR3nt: TGTGCCTGGAACGGGGGAGAGAAGACCCAGTACTTC; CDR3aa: CAWNGGEKTQYF
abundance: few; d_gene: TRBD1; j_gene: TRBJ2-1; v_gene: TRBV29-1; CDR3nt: TGCAGCGTAGGGGACAGGGCGTACAATGAGCAGTTCTTC; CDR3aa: CSVGDRAYNEQFF
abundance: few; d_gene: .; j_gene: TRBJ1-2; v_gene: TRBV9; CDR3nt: TGTGCCAGCAGCGGAGGGCCGGGCGGCTACACCTTC; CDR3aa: CASSGGPGGYTF
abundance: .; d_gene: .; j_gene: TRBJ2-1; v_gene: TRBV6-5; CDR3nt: TGTGCCAGCAGTTACGGGAGGAATCTTAAGAATGAGCAGTTCTTC; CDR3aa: CASSYGRNLKNEQFF
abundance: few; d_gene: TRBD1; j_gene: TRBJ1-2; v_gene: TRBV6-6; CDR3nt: TGTGCCAGCAGTTACTCGCAGGGGGCAAATGGCTACACCTTC; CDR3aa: CASSYSQGANGYTF
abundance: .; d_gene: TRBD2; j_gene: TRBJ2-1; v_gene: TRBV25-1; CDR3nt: TGTGCCAGCAGTGAATACGGACTAGCGTCAGGCAATGAGCAGTTCTTC; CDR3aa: CASSEYGLASGNEQFF
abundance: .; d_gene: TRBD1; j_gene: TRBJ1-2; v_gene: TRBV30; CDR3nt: TGTGCCTGGAGGGGACAGGGGTTCTATGGCTACACCTTC; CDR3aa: CAWRGQGFYGYTF
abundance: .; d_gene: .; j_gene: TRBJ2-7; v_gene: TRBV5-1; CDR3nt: TGCGCCAGCAGCTCCCCTTCCTACGAGCAGTACTTC; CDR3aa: CASSSPSYEQYF
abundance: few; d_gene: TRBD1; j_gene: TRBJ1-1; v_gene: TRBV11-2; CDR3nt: TGTGCCAGCAGTTCTAGGACAGGGATAAACACTGAAGCTTTCTTT; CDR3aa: CASSSRTGINTEAFF
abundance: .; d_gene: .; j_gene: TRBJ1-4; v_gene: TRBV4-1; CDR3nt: TGCGCCAGCAGCCAAGAACGGAAACTGTTTTTT; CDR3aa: CASSQERKLFF
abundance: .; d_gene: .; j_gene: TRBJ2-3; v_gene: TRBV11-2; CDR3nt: TGTGCCAGCAGCTTAAAGGGGGCAGATACGCAGTATTTT; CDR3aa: CASSLKGADTQYF
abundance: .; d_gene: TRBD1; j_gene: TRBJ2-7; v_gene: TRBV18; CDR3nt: TGTGCCAGCTCAGACGACAGGGGGCATTTGGGCGAGCAGTACTTC; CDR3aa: CASSDDRGHLGEQYF
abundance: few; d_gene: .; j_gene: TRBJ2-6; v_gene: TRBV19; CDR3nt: TGTGCCAGTAGTATAGATGGAGGGGCGTATTCCTCTGGGGCCAACGTCCTGACTTTC; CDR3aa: CASSIDGGAYSSGANVLTF
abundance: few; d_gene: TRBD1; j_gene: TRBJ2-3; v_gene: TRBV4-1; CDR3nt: TGCGCCAGCAGCCAGGGACAGCTCACAGATACGCAGTATTTT; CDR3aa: CASSQGQLTDTQYF
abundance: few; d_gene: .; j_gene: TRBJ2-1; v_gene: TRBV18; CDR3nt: TGTGCCAGCTCACCAAACAGTTACTCCTACAATGAGCAGTTCTTC; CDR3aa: CASSPNSYSYNEQFF
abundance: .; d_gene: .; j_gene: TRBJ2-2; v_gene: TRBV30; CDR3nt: TGTGCCTGGAGTAACACAGGGTACACCGGGGAGCTGTTTTTT; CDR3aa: CAWSNTGYTGELFF
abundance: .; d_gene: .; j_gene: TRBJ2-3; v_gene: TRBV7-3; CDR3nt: TGTGCCAGCAGCTTAAGCGGACTCCGCACAGATACGCAGTATTTT; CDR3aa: CASSLSGLRTDTQYF
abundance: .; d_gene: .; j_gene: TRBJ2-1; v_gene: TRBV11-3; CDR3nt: TGTGCCAGCAGCTTTAATATCGGAGAGAACGGTTACAATGAGCAGTTCTTC; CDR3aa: CASSFNIGENGYNEQFF
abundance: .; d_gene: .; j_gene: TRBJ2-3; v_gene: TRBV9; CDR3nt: TGTGCCAGCAGCGTAGGAAGGGGCCGCACAGATACGCAGTATTTT; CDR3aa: CASSVGRGRTDTQYF
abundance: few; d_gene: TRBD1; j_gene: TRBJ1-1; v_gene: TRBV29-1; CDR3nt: TGCAGCGTTGAGGGCACGACAGGGGCGAACACTGAAGCTTTCTTT; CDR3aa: CSVEGTTGANTEAFF
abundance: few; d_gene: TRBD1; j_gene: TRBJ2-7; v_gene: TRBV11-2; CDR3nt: TGTGCCAGCAGCTTAAATCCGGGACAGGTCTCGTTGCAGTACTTC; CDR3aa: CASSLNPGQVSLQYF
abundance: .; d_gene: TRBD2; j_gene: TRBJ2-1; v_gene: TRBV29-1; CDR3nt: TGCAGCGCCGGACTAGCGGGAATATACAATGAGCAGTTCTTC; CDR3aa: CSAGLAGIYNEQFF
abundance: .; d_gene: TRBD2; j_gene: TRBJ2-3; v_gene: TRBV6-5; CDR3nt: TGTGCCACCTTTGGAGGACCGGGGGGGCCTACGCAGTATTTT; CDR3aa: CATFGGPGGPTQYF
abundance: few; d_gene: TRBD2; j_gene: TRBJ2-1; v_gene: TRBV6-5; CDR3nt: TGTGCCAGCAGTTACTCTGTATGGGAGGGATACAATGAGCAGTTCTTC; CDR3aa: CASSYSVWEGYNEQFF
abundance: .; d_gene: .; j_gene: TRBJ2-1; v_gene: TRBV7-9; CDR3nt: TGTGCCAGCAGTGTGCCGGGGGGCCTTCACAATGAGCAGTTCTTC; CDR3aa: CASSVPGGLHNEQFF
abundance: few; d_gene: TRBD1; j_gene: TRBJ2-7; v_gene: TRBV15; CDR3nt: TGTGCCACCAGCAGAAACCGGGACAGGGGCTACGAGCAGTACTTC; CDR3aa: CATSRNRDRGYEQYF
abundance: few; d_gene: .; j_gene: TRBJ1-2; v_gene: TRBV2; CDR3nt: TGTGCCAGCAGTGATCGAGGGAACGGCTACACCTTC; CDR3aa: CASSDRGNGYTF
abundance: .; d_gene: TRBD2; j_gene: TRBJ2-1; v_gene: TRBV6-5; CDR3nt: TGTGCCAGCGGACCCTCGGGGGGGCAGTTCTTC; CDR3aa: CASGPSGGQFF
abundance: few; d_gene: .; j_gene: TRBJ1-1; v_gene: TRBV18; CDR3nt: TGTGCCAGCTCACGTACGGTGGCTGAAGCTTTCTTT; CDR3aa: CASSRTVAEAFF
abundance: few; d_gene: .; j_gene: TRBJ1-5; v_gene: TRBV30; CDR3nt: TGTGCCTGGAGTGTACGGGACAATCAGCCCCAGCATTTT; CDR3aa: CAWSVRDNQPQHF
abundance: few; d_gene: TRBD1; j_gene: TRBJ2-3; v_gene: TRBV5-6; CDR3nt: TGTGCCAGCAGCCGAATAAGACAGGGGGTAGATACGCAGTATTTT; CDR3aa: CASSRIRQGVDTQYF
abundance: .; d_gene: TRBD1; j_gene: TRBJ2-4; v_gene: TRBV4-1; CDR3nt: TGCGCCAGCAGCCCTGGGACAGCCTCTTTAGCCAAAAACATTCAGTACTTC; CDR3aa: CASSPGTASLAKNIQYF
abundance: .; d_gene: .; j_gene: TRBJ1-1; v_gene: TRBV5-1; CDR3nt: TGCGCCAGCCGACGGGAGAACACTGAAGCTTTCTTT; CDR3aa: CASRRENTEAFF
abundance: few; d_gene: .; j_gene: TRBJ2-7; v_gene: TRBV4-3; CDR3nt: TGCGCCAGCAGCCAAGGGCAGTTCTCCTACGAGCAGTACTTC; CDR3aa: CASSQGQFSYEQYF
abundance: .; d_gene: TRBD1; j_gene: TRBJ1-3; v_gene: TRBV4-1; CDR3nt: TGCGCCAGCAGCCACTGGGACAGGGGGCTATACACCATATATTTT; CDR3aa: CASSHWDRGLYTIYF
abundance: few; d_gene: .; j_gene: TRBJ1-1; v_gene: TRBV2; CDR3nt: TGTGCCAGCAGTTTACAGGGTGCTGAAGCTTTCTTT; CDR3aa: CASSLQGAEAFF
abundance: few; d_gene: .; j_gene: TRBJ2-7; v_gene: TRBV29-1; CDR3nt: TGCAGCGTTGAAGGGGGGGGGCTAAGCTACGAGCAGTACTTC; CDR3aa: CSVEGGGLSYEQYF
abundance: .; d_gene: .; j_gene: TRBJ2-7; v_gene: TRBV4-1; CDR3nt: TGCGCCAGCAGCCAGGAGGGACCTGCATTCTACGAGCAGTACTTC; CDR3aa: CASSQEGPAFYEQYF
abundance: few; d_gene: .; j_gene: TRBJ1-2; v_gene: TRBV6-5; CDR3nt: TGTGCCAGCAGTCGTTACGGACAGTATGGCTACACCTTC; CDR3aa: CASSRYGQYGYTF
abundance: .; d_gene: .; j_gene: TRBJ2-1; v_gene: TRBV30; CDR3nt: TGTGCCTGGAGTGCCCGACGGGCCGCCCGGGGGCAGTTCTTC; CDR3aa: CAWSARRAARGQFF
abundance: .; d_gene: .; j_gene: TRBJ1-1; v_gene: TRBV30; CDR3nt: TGTGCCTGGAGTAGGCAGGGGTCGGTGAACACTGAAGCTTTCTTT; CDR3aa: CAWSRQGSVNTEAFF
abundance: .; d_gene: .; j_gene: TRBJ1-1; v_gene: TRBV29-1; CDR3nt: TGCAGCGCCAGGGGAGGGTCGGGGAACACTGAAGCTTTCTTT; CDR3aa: CSARGGSGNTEAFF
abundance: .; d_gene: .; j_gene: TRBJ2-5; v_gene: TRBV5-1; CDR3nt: TGCGCCAGCAGCTTCCAGGGTTGGGGCCAAGAGACCCAGTACTTC; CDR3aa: CASSFQGWGQETQYF
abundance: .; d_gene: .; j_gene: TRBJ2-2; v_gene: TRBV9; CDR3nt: TGTGCCAGCACCCTGGGGGTAGCGGCCAACACCGGGGAGCTGTTTTTT; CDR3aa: CASTLGVAANTGELFF
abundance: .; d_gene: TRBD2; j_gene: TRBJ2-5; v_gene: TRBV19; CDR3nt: TGTGCCAGTAATATGGGGACTACGGGGGAGACCCAGTACTTC; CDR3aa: CASNMGTTGETQYF
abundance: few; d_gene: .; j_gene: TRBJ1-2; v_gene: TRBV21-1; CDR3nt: TGTGCCAGCGTCACGCGGGGGGGCGAGCGGGGCTATGGCTACACCTTC; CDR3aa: CASVTRGGERGYGYTF
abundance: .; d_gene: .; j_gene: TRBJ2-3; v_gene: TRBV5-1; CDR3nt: TGCGCCAGCAGCCCTGGTGGCGGGGTCTCCACAGATACGCAGTATTTT; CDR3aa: CASSPGGGVSTDTQYF
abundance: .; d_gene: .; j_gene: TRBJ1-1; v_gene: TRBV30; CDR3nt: TGTGCCTGGAGTGTACTGAGAAAAGCTTTCTTT; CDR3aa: CAWSVLRKAFF
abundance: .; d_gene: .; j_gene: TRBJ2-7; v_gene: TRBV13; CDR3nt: TGTGCCAGCAGCTCCTTGGGCGGGGGCGCGACTCGCGAGCAGTACTTC; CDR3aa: CASSSLGGGATREQYF
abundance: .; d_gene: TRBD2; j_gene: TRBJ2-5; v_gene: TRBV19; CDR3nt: TGTGCCAGTAGTATGCTGGGGACTAGCTTGGAGACCCAGTACTTC; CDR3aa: CASSMLGTSLETQYF
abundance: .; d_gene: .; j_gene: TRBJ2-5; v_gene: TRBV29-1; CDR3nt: TGCAGCGTTGAACGGGGAACGGGAGAGACCCAGTACTTC; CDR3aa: CSVERGTGETQYF
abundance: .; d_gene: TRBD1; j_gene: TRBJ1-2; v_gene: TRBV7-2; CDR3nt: TGTGCCAGCAGCCACCCAGGGGGCGGTGGCTACACCTTC; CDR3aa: CASSHPGGGGYTF
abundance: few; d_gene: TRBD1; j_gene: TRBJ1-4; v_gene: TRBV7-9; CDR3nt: TGTGCCAGCAGCTTCAGTGCAGGGGGCGGCGAAAAACTGTTTTTT; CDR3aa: CASSFSAGGGEKLFF